These 21 T cell receptor beta chains share one sample of origin, sequenced in a study of vaccination and CD4 T cells after COVID-19. No antigen has been assigned to these receptors. Cultured CD4+ T cell DNA was sequenced using the Oncomine TCR Beta short-read assay. TCRdb ran MiXCR on the PCR reads and lists one entry per CDR3 protein. The sample yields under 6,500 distinct CDR3 sequences, roughly a quarter seen once. Treatment reported: approximately 9-day PBMC culture with coronavirus spike peptide pools or control peptides (ViraFEST assay). Unexposed donor CD4+ T cells predated the COVID-19 pandemic, collected 2011-2018. Input material: CD4+ T cells from blood, cultured in vitro. All receptors derive from a human donor in good health.

The V gene is TRBV14, the J gene TRBJ1-1; 11 nucleotides match TRBD1. Trimming removed 4 bases from V and 11 bases from J; junction bases left unmatched: 9. The CDR3 is 14 amino acids. Germline V gene sequence: CDR1 SGHDN, CDR2 FVKESK. DNA of the CDR3: TGTGCCAGCAGCCTCGGGACAGGGGGATTGGTGGCTTTCTTT. Encoded protein: CASSLGTGGLVAFF.

This clonotype appeared a few times. V is TRBV10-1 and J is TRBJ1-5; D not resolved. Germline CDR1 and CDR2: WNHNN and SYGVQD (reference sequence). With 2 bases removed from V and 5 bases from J, the gap between germline ends came to 10 bases. The CDR3 consists of 14 residues. DNA of the CDR3: TGCGCCAGCAGTGAGGAACGGAAAGATCAGCCCCAGCATTTT. Amino acid sequence: CASSEERKDQPQHF.

The chain recombines TRBV20-1 with TRBJ1-1; D not certain. CDR3 length: 13 residues. The V end was cut by 3 bases, the J end by 3 bases, with 11 bases between. The germline V gene has CDR1 DFQATT and CDR2 SNEGSKA (reference sequence). This chain's CDR3 is CSASWQADTEAFF. The CDR3 nucleotides read TGCAGTGCTAGTTGGCAGGCGGACACTGAAGCTTTCTTT.

The rearrangement uses TRBV29-1 and TRBJ1-2; no clear D. The ends were cut back, 5 bases at V and 4 bases at J, with 20 bases in the middle. Germline CDR1 is SQVTM and CDR2 is ANQGSEA. The CDR3 sequence is 15 residues long. The CDR3 spells CSVPPYATGSYGYTF. Here the CDR3 DNA reads TGCAGCGTTCCTCCATACGCGACGGGGAGCTATGGCTACACCTTC.

This chain uses TRBV5-1 with TRBJ2-5, with D perhaps matching TRBD2 (6 bases). Germline-derived CDR1 and CDR2 are SGHRS and YFSETQ. The CDR3 spans 15 residues. The V and J ends lost 4 bases and 4 bases respectively, with 17 bases between them. This CDR3 is CASSPGYGGAETQYF. CDR3 bases: TGCGCCAGCAGCCCGGGATACGGAGGGGCAGAGACCCAGTACTTC.

There are a few counts of this clonotype. V gene TRBV7-9 combines with J gene TRBJ2-3, with D unresolved. There are 13 residues in the CDR3. Per germline, CDR1 SEHNR and CDR2 FQNEAQ (reference sequence). Trimming removed 3 bases at V and 4 bases at J, with 8 bases between. CDR3 protein: CASSFTQPDTQYF. As DNA, the CDR3 is TGTGCCAGCAGCTTTACCCAGCCAGATACGCAGTATTTT.

The chain combines TRBV7-2 with TRBJ1-1; D gene uncertain. V lost 2 bases to trimming and J lost 2 bases, with 9 bases between them. Germline loops: CDR1 SGHTA, CDR2 FQGNSA. CDR3 length equals 14 residues. CDR3 in DNA: TGTGCCAGCAGCTTACGATTGGCTAACACTGAAGCTTTCTTT. Protein: CASSLRLANTEAFF.

The rearrangement links TRBV12-3 or TRBV12-4 to TRBJ2-5; 7 bases map to TRBD1. V lost 0 bases, J lost 5 bases, and 3 bases stayed unmatched. The CDR3 runs to 14 residues. The CDR3 region is CASSLAGGPETQYF. DNA of the CDR3: TGTGCCAGCAGTTTAGCAGGGGGCCCGGAGACCCAGTACTTC.

This chain connects TRBV20-1 to TRBJ1-3; D remains unclear. V lost 5 bases and J lost 0, with 14 bases in between. This CDR3 comprises 15 residues. Germline CDR1 is DFQATT and CDR2 is SNEGSKA (reference sequence). The CDR3 nucleotides are TGCAGTGCTTCCCCCCAGGTGAACTCTGGAAACACCATATATTTT. The encoded protein is CSASPQVNSGNTIYF.

This clonotype is classed as medium-sized. DNA of the CDR3: TGTGCCAGTAGAAATACAGGCTCCCAACACTATGGCTACACCTTC. It specifies CASRNTGSQHYGYTF. V gene TRBV19 combines with J gene TRBJ1-2, with a tentative D call TRBD1 (5 bases). V lost 6 bases and J lost 3, with 17 bases in between. The germline gives CDR1 LNHDA, CDR2 SQIVND (reference sequence). CDR3 length equals 15 residues.

As regards this clonotype: The germline gene is not matched at one end of the junction; a read error may be the cause. As DNA, the CDR3 is TGTGTCAGCAGCCGGATGGGGGGGATCACCGGGGAGCTGTTTTTT. Its protein is CVSSRMGGITGELFF. The J gene is TRBJ2-2, the V gene TRBV7-3; 7 nucleotides line up with TRBD2. The germline V gene has CDR1 SGHTA and CDR2 FQGTGA. The CDR3 is 15 amino acids. Drawing the rest from reference TRBV7-3 and TRBJ2-2, the complete variable domain is GAGVSQTPSNKVTEKGKYVELRCDPISGHTALYWYRQSLGQGPEFLIYFQGTGAADDSGLPNDRFFAVRPEGSVSTLKIQRTERGDSAVYLCVSSRMGGITGELFFGEGSRLTVL.

This chain connects TRBV2 to TRBJ1-1; D is undetermined. Germline lookup yields CDR1 SNHLY and CDR2 FYNNEI. V gave up 0 bases and J gave up 6 bases, with 5 bases separating them. This CDR3 spans 12 amino acids. The DNA for the CDR3 is TGTGCCAGCAGTGAAGCGACTCCTGAAGCTTTCTTT. This codes for CASSEATPEAFF.

This clonotype was recorded a few times. The chain recombines TRBV6-1 with TRBJ1-1, with D hard to call. Trimming left V 3 bases short and J 6 bases short, with 11 bases between. The CDR3 contains 13 residues. CDR1 MNHNS and CDR2 SASEGT come from the germline V gene. The CDR3 spells CASSDLRYPEAFF. The DNA of the CDR3 is TGTGCCAGCAGTGATTTACGATATCCTGAAGCTTTCTTT.

This clonotype turned up a few times. The chain couples TRBV2 to TRBJ1-5; D remains ambiguous. The V gene's germline CDR1 is SNHLY and CDR2 FYNNEI. Trimming shortened V by 7 bases and J by 1 base, and 8 bases separated the two germline ends. This CDR3 comprises 13 residues. As DNA, the CDR3 is TGTGCCAGCATGGGTCAGAGCAATCAGCCCCAGCATTTT. It encodes CASMGQSNQPQHF.

The gene calls are TRBV2 and TRBJ1-5; tentatively, D is TRBD1 (5 bases). V lost 4 bases, J lost 5 bases, and 6 bases lay in between. Germline assignment: CDR1 SNHLY and CDR2 FYNNEI. This CDR3 has 12 residues. The CDR3 coding sequence is TGTGCCAGCAGTGGAGGGGATCAGCCCCAGCATTTT. It yields the protein CASSGGDQPQHF. Full variable domain (missing parts from reference TRBV2 and TRBJ1-5): EPEVTQTPSHQVTQMGQEVILRCVPISNHLYFYWYRQILGQKVEFLVSFYNNEISEKSEIFDDQFSVERPDGSNFTLKIRSTKLEDSAMYFCASSGGDQPQHFGDGTRLSIL.

By share, this clonotype ranks as medium-sized. The rearrangement joins TRBV7-2 to TRBJ1-5; D possibly corresponds to TRBD1 (6 bases). The germline V gene has CDR1 SGHTA and CDR2 FQGNSA. V was clipped by 1 base and J by 11 bases, with 21 bases between them. The CDR3 covers 16 residues. DNA of the CDR3: TGTGCCAGCAGCTTAGGGGCACAGGGCCCACAAGGCACCCAGCATTTT. Translation: CASSLGAQGPQGTQHF.

This chain connects TRBV21-1 to TRBJ2-3. TRBV21-1 is assigned pseudogene status. The CDR3 totals 15 residues. Written as DNA, the CDR3 is TGTGCCAGCAGCGAAATGGTAACTTCCACAGATACGCAGTATTTT. It is translated as CASSEMVTSTDTQYF.

This clonotype was seen a handful of times. This sequence joins TRBV10-2 and TRBJ2-7; D is tentatively TRBD1 or TRBD2 (6 bases each). CDR1 and CDR2 from the germline V gene are WSHSY and SAAADI. V dropped 8 bases and J dropped 4 bases, with 15 bases sitting between them. There are 13 residues in the CDR3. This CDR3 is CASGGAGFYEQYF. CDR3 in DNA: TGCGCCAGCGGGGGCGCGGGATTTTACGAGCAGTACTTC.

This clonotype was counted a few times. The rearrangement uses TRBV6-1 and TRBJ2-1; no reliable D call. CDR3 length: 12 residues. Trimming cost V 7 bases and J 4 bases, with 8 bases left between them. Per the germline V gene, CDR1 is MNHNS and CDR2 is SASEGT. CDR3 in DNA: TGTGCCAGCAAAGAGGTTTACAATGAGCAGTTCTTC. Translated: CASKEVYNEQFF.

This clonotype was counted between two and nine times. The CDR3 spells CASSLVSSTDTQYF. CDR3 DNA sequence: TGTGCCAGCAGTTTAGTGTCTAGCACAGATACGCAGTATTTT. The V gene is TRBV27, the J gene TRBJ2-3, with D unclear. The CDR3 sequence is 14 residues long. The V end was cut by 2 bases, the J end by 0 bases, with 6 bases between. Germline V CDR1 and CDR2: MNHEY, SMNVEV (reference sequence).

This clonotype is medium-sized within its sample. This chain uses TRBV20-1 with TRBJ2-3; D remains ambiguous. Germline V lookup: CDR1 DFQATT, CDR2 SNEGSKA (reference sequence). The CDR3 consists of 13 residues. With 6 bases removed from V and 4 bases from J, the gap between germline ends came to 14 bases. The DNA of the CDR3 is TGCAGTGCCCCCTCAAGTCAGTCAGATACGCAGTATTTT. Translated: CSAPSSQSDTQYF.